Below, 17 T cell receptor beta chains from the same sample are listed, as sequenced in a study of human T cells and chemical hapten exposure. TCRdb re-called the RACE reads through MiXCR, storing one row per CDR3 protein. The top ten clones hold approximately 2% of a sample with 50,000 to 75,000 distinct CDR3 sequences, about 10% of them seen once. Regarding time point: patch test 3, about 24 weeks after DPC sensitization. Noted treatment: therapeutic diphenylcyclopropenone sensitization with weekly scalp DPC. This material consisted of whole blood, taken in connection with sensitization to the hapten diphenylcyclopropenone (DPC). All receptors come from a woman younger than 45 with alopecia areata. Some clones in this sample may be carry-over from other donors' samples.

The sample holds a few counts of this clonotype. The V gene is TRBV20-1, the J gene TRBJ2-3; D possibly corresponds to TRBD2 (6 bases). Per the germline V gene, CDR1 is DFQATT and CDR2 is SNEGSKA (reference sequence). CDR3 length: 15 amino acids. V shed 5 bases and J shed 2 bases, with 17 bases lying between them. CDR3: CSAQRRGGTTDTQYF. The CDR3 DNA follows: TGCAGTGCTCAACGGAGGGGCGGTACCACAGATACGCAGTATTTT.

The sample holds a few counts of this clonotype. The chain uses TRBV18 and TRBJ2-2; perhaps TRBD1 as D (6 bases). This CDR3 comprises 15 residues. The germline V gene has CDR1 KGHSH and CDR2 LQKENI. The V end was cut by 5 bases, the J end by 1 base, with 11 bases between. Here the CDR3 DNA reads TGTGCCAGCTCAAAAACACAGGGGAACACCGGGGAGCTGTTTTTT. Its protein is CASSKTQGNTGELFF.

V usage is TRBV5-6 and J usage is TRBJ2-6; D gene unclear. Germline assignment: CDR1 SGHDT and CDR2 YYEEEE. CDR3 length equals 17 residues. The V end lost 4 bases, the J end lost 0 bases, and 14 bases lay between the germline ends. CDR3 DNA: TGTGCCAGCAGCCCAGTGGTCGGATACTCTGGGGCCAACGTCCTGACTTTC. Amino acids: CASSPVVGYSGANVLTF.

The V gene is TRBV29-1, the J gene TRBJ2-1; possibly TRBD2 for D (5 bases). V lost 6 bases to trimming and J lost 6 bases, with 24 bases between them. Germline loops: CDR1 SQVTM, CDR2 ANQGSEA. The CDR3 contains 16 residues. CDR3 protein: CSVRIPVGSDFNEQFF. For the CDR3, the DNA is TGCAGCGTCCGTATTCCGGTTGGTAGCGATTTCAATGAGCAGTTCTTC.

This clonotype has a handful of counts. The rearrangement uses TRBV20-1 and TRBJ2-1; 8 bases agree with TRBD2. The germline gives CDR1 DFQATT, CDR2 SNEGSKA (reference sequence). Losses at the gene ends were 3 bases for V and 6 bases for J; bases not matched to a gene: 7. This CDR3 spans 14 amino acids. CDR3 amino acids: CSARAGTRSNEQFF. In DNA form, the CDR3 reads TGCAGTGCTAGGGCCGGGACTAGGAGCAATGAGCAGTTCTTC.

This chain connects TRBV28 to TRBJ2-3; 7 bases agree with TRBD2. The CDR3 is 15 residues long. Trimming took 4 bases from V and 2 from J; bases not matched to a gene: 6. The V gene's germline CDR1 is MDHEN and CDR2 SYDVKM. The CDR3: CASSSPAGTTDTQYF. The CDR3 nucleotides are TGTGCCAGCAGTTCTCCAGCGGGGACCACAGATACGCAGTATTTT.

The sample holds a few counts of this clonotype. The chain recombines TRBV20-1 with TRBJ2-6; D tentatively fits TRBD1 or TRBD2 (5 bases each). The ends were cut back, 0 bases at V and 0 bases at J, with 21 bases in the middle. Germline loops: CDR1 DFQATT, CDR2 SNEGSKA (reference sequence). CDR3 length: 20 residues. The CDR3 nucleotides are TGCAGTGCTAGAGACCCCGGGGCAGCGAGGGGCCTCTCTGGGGCCAACGTCCTGACTTTC. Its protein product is CSARDPGAARGLSGANVLTF.

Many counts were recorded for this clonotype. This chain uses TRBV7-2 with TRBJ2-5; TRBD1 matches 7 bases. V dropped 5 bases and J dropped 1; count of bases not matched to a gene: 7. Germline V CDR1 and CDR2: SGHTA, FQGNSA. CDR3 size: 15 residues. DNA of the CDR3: TGTGCCAGCAGCCGAGGGGGCGCGTCCCAAGAGACCCAGTACTTC. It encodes CASSRGGASQETQYF.

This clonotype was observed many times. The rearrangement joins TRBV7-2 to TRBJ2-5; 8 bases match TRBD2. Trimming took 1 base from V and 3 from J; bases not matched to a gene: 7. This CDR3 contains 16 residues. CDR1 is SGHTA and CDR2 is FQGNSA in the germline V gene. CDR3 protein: CASSLGSGRGEETQYF. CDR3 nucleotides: TGTGCCAGCAGCTTAGGCTCTGGGCGGGGGGAAGAGACCCAGTACTTC.

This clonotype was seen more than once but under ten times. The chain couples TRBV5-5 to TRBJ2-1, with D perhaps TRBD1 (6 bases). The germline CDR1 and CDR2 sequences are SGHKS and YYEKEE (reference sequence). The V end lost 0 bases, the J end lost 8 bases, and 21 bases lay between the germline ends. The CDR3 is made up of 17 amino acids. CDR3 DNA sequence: TGTGCCAGCAGCTTGGTGCTGGGGGCCGTAGGGCTGTATGAGCAGTTCTTC. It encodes CASSLVLGAVGLYEQFF. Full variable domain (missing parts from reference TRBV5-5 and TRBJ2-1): DAGVTQSPTHLIKTRGQQVTLRCSPISGHKSVSWYQQVLGQGPQFIFQYYEKEERGRGNFPDRFSARQFPNYSSELNVNALLLGDSALYLCASSLVLGAVGLYEQFFGPGTRLTVL.

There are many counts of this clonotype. CDR3 sequence: CASSYSQGASNTEAFF. The CDR3 DNA follows: TGTGCCAGCAGTTATTCCCAGGGGGCCTCGAACACTGAAGCTTTCTTT. V is TRBV6-5 and J is TRBJ1-1; 8 positions match TRBD1. Trimming removed 3 bases from V and 1 base from J; junction bases left unmatched: 7. Germline CDR1 is MNHEY and CDR2 is SVGAGI. The CDR3 sequence is 16 residues long.

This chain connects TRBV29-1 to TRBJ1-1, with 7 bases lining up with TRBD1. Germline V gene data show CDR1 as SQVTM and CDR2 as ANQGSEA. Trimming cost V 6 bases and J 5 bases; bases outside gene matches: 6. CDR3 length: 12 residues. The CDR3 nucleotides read TGCAGCGTCGGGACAGTGGGGACTGAAGCTTTCTTT. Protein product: CSVGTVGTEAFF.

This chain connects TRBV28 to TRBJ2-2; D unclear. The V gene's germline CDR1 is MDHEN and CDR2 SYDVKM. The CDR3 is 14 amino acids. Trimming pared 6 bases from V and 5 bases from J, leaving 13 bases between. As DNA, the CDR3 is TGTGCCAGCAGAACCCCCACCAGAACCGGGGAGCTGTTTTTT. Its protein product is CASRTPTRTGELFF.

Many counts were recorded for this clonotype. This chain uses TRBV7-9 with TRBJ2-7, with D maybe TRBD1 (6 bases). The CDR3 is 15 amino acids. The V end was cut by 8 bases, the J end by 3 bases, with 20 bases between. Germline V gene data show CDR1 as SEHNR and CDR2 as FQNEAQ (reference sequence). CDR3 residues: CASGGPGQEGYEQYF. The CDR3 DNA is TGTGCCAGCGGGGGTCCGGGACAAGAAGGCTACGAGCAGTACTTC.

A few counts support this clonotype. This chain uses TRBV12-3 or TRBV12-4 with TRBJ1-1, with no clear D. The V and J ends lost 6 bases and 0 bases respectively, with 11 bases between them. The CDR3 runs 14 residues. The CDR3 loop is CASSPDGMNTEAFF. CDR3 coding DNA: TGTGCCAGCAGCCCAGACGGGATGAACACTGAAGCTTTCTTT.

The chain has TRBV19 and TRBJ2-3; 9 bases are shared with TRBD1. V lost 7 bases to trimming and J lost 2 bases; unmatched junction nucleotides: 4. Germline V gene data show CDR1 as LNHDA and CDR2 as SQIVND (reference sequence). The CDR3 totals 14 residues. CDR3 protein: CASTQGAHTDTQYF. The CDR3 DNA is TGTGCCAGTACACAGGGGGCCCACACAGATACGCAGTATTTT.

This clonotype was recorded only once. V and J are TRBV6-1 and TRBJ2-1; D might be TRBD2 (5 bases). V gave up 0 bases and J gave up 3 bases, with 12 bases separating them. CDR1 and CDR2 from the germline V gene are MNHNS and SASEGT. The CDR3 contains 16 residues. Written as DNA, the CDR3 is TGTGCCAGCAGTGAAGCCACACGGGATTTCTACAATGAGCAGTTCTTC. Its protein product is CASSEATRDFYNEQFF.